What follows describes a single T cell receptor beta chain. No antigen is known for it. With 7 bases clipped from V and 7 bases from J, the junction kept 10 bases outside the gene matches. The germline V gene encodes CDR1 LNHDA and CDR2 SQIVND (reference sequence). The CDR3 consists of 15 residues. The assay was immunoSEQ multiplex PCR, and TCRdb's table has in-frame clones only and misses some. The sample records about 38,000 clones, 92% being singletons. This sample is part of a study of OX40 agonist ivuxolimab in advanced cancers. Whole-study findings and limits: CD4+ and CD8+ blood T cells expanded clonally by week 6 at 0.1 to 3.0 mg/kg. The mean number of expanded clones was higher in CD8+ T cells than in CD4+.

The source was CD4+ or CD8+ T cells sorted from blood, collected in a trial of the OX40 agonist ivuxolimab. The gene calls are TRBV19 and TRBJ1-5, with 10 bases fitting TRBD1. The origin of this receptor is an adult with an advanced solid tumor such as melanoma, head and neck, liver or kidney cancer. The CDR3: CASNSIGTGVQPQHF. The CDR3 nucleotides are TGTGCCAGTAACTCGATTGGGACAGGGGTGCAGCCCCAGCATTTT.